This T cell receptor beta chain was sequenced in a study of T cells in Graves' hyperthyroidism and ophthalmopathy. Authors of the study amplified TCR beta CDR3 regions from RNA transcripts. Initially, a first-round RT-PCR of the TCR CDR3 employed the HTBI primer set. TCRdb reprocessed the multiplex PCR reads via MiXCR and lists one record per CDR3 protein. Here the sample spans 300,000 to 400,000 distinct CDR3 sequences, about 13% being singletons. Over 18 months, lack of ophthalmopathy progression marked Graves' hyperthyroidism as stable. The CDR3 sequence is 13 residues long. In germline, CDR1 is MNHEY, CDR2 SMNVEV (reference sequence). The junction had 5 bases not matched to a gene; V was cut back by 7 bases and J by 4 bases. This clonotype was observed many times.

The source of this sequence is a woman aged 18-30 years with Graves' hyperthyroidism. This rearrangement joins TRBV27 to TRBJ1-2; 8 nucleotides line up with TRBD1. Sample: blood. CDR3 residues: CASMQGAGYGYTF. CDR3 bases: TGTGCCAGCATGCAGGGGGCTGGCTATGGCTACACCTTC.